This entry describes one T cell receptor beta chain. No antigen is known for it. No much larger clonotype is one base removed from it; base qualities were not supplied. According to the germline V gene (reference sequence), CDR1 reads LNHNV and CDR2 reads YYDKDF. V is cut by 4 bases and J by 3 bases, and the space between the germline ends is 10 bases. Including cysteine and phenylalanine, the CDR3 has 13 amino acids. The DNA shown is the 39-base CDR3, in frame from base 1. The source of the sample is a study of cytomegalovirus exposure and HLA in healthy donors (dated by TCRdb to the late 2010s). Notes on the research overall: According to an earlier analysis of several hundred of the donors, 150 million to 200 million T cells yielded roughly 100 million unique TCR beta sequences and 276 Gb of sequence data. All discovery cohort repertoires had been generated on a single sequencing platform. An earlier analysis of approximately 500 of the donors applied high-throughput TCR beta sequencing to assess whether each TCR beta V gene segment acted as functional or pseudogenic. The study aimed to test whether signatures of past pathogen exposure could be identified by cataloging public T cell receptors. Around 300 gigabases of sequencing data and roughly 90 million unique TCR sequences were included in an early release covering about 620 HLA-typed donors. In the later analysis, no new phenotypic data were used to find candidate immune exposures; instead, reliance was placed on TCR beta sequences and their occurrence across donors. HLA typing included class I and class II loci at four-digit resolution. Using immunosequencing, the study profiled T cell repertoires from 640 or so subjects and related those repertoires to cytomegalovirus serostatus. Among about 400 genotyped donors of the cohort, an average of around 240,000 unique TCR beta nucleotide sequences was sequenced per donor, of which about 19% were non-productive. In a later analysis, previously published TCR beta repertoires from about 670 donors were re-analyzed and high-resolution HLA genotyping was added so that TCR occurrence patterns could be studied. A separate validation cohort of about 110 different subjects was used in addition to the roughly 700-subject first cohort. The number of typed donors differed by locus: about 620-640 for A, B, C, DRB1 and DQB1; some 540 for DQA1; roughly 600 for DPA1; and around 490 for DPB1. To predict cytomegalovirus infection status, the study combined high-throughput TCR immunosequencing, statistical association of individual TCRs with disease status, and machine learning. Donor age, sex, ethnicity and CMV serostatus were collected together with the repertoire data. A later genetic analysis took genome-wide SNP genotypes for about 55% of the 666 donors and used that subset as a discovery cohort. Roughly five DR-DQ haplotypes were handled as single units for association and clustering, since linkage in the cohort was strong. Among the approximately 400 genotyped donors, approximately 82% belonged to the genetic ancestry cluster associated with self-reported Caucasian donors.

Library method: the immunoSEQ multiplex PCR assay. A mixture of 60 forward primers for TCR Vbeta segments and 13 reverse primers for TCR Jbeta segments was used in the multiplex PCR. The CDR3 region of rearranged TCR beta genes was amplified from genomic DNA by a multiplex PCR assay. Amplified TCR beta libraries were sequenced as 87-base-pair reads on the Illumina HiSeq System. Per the authors' processing: A later analysis tallied around 87 million unique TCR beta chains across the 666 repertoires, and about 10 million of those chains were shared by two or more donors. To remove PCR and sequencing errors, raw reads were error-corrected and collapsed into unique sequences using a nearest-neighbor algorithm that merged closely related sequences. To assign V, D and J gene segments, CDR3 sequences were aligned to IMGT reference sequences. Each retained sequence needed at least a six-nucleotide match to both a V gene segment and a J gene segment. A rearrangement was called productive if the CDR3 had no stop codons and remained in frame with V and J, and every other rearrangement was called non-productive. CDR3 was defined by IMGT convention, running from the second conserved V-encoded cysteine to the conserved J-encoded phenylalanine. The earlier analysis of 587 of the donors excluded sequences that lacked an unambiguous match to a single V gene segment. In an earlier analysis of roughly 600 of the donors, a V segment was called functional when productive rearrangements were above 56.7%, and segregating when the standard deviation between donors exceeded 5%. A statistical classification framework was built for diagnosing cytomegalovirus status from the catalog of TCR beta chain sequences. In a later analysis, TCR nucleotide sequences were compared against IMGT/GENE-DB human TR gene sequences so that V and J genes could be assigned. A later analysis assigned CDR3 sequences and most-parsimonious VDJ recombination scenarios with the TCRdist pipeline. In a later analysis, each TCR beta chain was defined by its CDR3 amino acid sequence together with its V-gene family, and reads lacking a unique V-gene family were excluded. As a way to deal with suspected cross-contamination and a sequencing artifact, a later analysis dropped 450 to 700 nucleotide sequences that were highly shared and had low generation probability. For each public chain, a later analysis derived a clonal expansion index from normalized ranks of inferred template counts within each repertoire. A later analysis computed generation probabilities with a VDJ recombination model fitted to out-of-frame rearrangements, and checked the results against IGoR. A later analysis scored TCR-TCR, TCR-HLA and TCR-CMV co-occurrence with hypergeometric tests, applying a repertoire-size bias correction to TCR pairs. In a later analysis, false discovery rates were estimated by permuting HLA or CMV assignments 20 times. A later analysis grouped co-occurring TCRs with DBSCAN, adding TCRdist sequence similarity when clustering within HLA-allele-positive subsets. Repertoires with fewer than 30,000 or more than 120,000 public chains were left out of co-occurrence clustering, as were five repertoires with anomalous nucleotide sharing. TCRdb stores this immuneACCESS table with in-frame sequences only. Part of the clones is absent; in the studies checked, under half of the shortfall reflects unresolved V genes, and no reason is known for the rest. The DNA gave D and trimming, while V, J and clone size come from that table. Present in this sample are about 170,000 clones, roughly 70% of which were seen just once. The biggest ten clones account for approximately 1.6% of the sample.

Overall results and qualifications from the work: A further reported finding was that TCR beta sequences accurately predicted the HLA-A and HLA-B alleles for most subjects in the first cohort. According to a later genetic analysis, donors in an Asian-associated ancestry cluster had fewer N-insertions in productive TCRs than the approximately 700-donor mean. Because the 87-base-pair reads could not distinguish some IMGT-functional V segments, including TRBV6-2 and TRBV6-3, those segments were excluded. Three of the identified cytomegalovirus-associated TCR beta chains were confirmed in vitro to be specific for cytomegalovirus antigens. Most TCR sequences were observed very rarely across donors, whereas some public TCRs were present in many individuals. V-gene and J-gene trimming of TCR beta chains was associated with a missense DCLRE1C variant in a later genetic analysis, and the association was replicated in an independent cohort. A total of 150 or so TCR beta chains were listed by the study as associated with cytomegalovirus. For the cohort, immune exposure information was limited to CMV serostatus. Correlated functional status among segregating V segments might be attributable to linkage disequilibrium, but an unknown experimental factor could not be ruled out. A later analysis found that TCR association rates varied across HLA loci, with DRB1 alleles showing the most associated TCRs and HLA-C alleles the fewest. At a false discovery rate of 0.05, a later analysis linked 16,951 TCR beta sequences to specific HLA alleles. Cytomegalovirus status was reported to be diagnosed by the classifier with high specificity and sensitivity in both the original and validation cohorts. In this cohort, only TCR beta chains were sequenced, and detectable features were limited by the absence of alpha or paired-chain data. The sequencing pipeline was judged likely to have produced a cluster of highly shared sequence variants as a technical artifact. Because some donors lacked HLA typing at each locus, the association tests relied only on the typed subset. The authors suggested that the approach could potentially be extended to other disease states and immunological phenotypes. A later analysis reported that several top co-occurrence clusters appeared linked to parvovirus B19, influenza, CMV and Epstein-Barr virus. A later analysis found that HLA-associated TCR beta chains were more clonally expanded and had lower generation probabilities than equally common non-associated chains. Because counts were too low, 15 to 20 rarely observed V segments, including chromosome 9 orphons, were excluded from the earlier analysis of around 590 of the donors. When HLA alleles, especially DR and DQ, strongly co-occurred, TCR associations were difficult to assign to individual alleles. Presence/absence analyses assumed roughly uniform sequencing depth across donors, an assumption that may not hold. In a later analysis, most CMV-associated TCR beta chains were found to appear HLA-restricted, with HLA associations seemingly driven largely by CMV exposure. Broadly in line with IMGT annotations, most TCR beta V segments showed up in productive rearrangements about 87% or about 30% of the time in an earlier analysis of approximately 600 of the donors.

The cohort consisted of hundreds of healthy bone marrow donors. Cohort members were all nominally healthy when sampled, although unrecorded immune exposures were likely present. The donor was CMV seronegative and belonged to the group of around 400 seronegative cohort members. Every donor gave a peripheral blood sample, and the peripheral blood mononuclear cells from that sample were used for TCR beta sequencing. The Qiagen DNeasy Blood Extraction Kit was used to extract genomic DNA from the blood cell samples. The TCR originated in a girl aged 5 to 17 in good health and CMV-seronegative. The sequenced sample was PBMCs. The receptor chain draws on TRBV15 and TRBJ2-7; the D gene identity is not certain. The nucleotide sequence is TGTGCCACCAGCACAAACACCTTCTACGAGCAGTACTTC. Its protein is CATSTNTFYEQYF.